These T cell receptor beta chains were read from a single sample in a study of PD-L1 blockade in urothelial cancer. Clones were read by immunoSEQ multiplex PCR, and TCRdb kept only the in-frame ones, dropping some. The sample has roughly 20,000 clones, around 90% seen once. The material sequenced was PBMCs, taken around atezolizumab (anti-PD-L1) treatment. Source of these receptors: a man aged 45-60 years with urothelial cancer. The CDR3 runs from the conserved cysteine through the conserved F or W. A D gene is named only where the DNA matches it firmly. Rows may omit the clone size; those that give it use once, few, many or a size class.

abundance | j_gene | d_gene | v_gene | CDR3aa | CDR3nt
. | TRBJ2-2 | TRBD2 | TRBV7-2 | CASSSGLAGGAGELFF | TGTGCCAGCAGCTCAGGACTAGCGGGAGGGGCCGGGGAGCTGTTTTTT
. | TRBJ1-2 | . | TRBV30 | CAWRRYRASYGYTF | TGTGCCTGGAGGAGATACAGGGCTTCGTATGGCTACACCTTC
. | TRBJ2-1 | TRBD2 | TRBV11-2 | CASSSQGRGSYNEQFF | TGTGCCAGCAGCTCACAAGGGAGGGGCTCCTACAATGAGCAGTTCTTC
. | TRBJ1-2 | . | TRBV14 | CASSQVGQNYGYTF | TGTGCCAGCAGCCAAGTTGGGCAGAACTATGGCTACACCTTC
. | TRBJ1-2 | . | TRBV6-1 | CASVDRSDGYTF | TGTGCCAGCGTAGACAGGTCGGACGGCTACACCTTC
once | TRBJ1-2 | . | TRBV7-8 | CASSLVSRQYGYTF | TGTGCCAGCAGCTTAGTTTCCCGACAGTATGGCTACACCTTC
. | TRBJ2-3 | . | TRBV7-3 | CASSLRSRDTQYF | TGTGCCAGCAGCTTACGGTCCCGGGATACGCAGTATTTT
. | TRBJ1-5 | TRBD1 | TRBV27 | CASSSGTGGNQPQHF | TGTGCCAGCAGTTCCGGGACAGGGGGTAATCAGCCCCAGCATTTT
. | TRBJ2-7 | TRBD2 | TRBV4-1 | CASSRTSGGRYEQYF | TGCGCCAGCAGTCGTACTAGCGGGGGGAGGTACGAGCAGTACTTC
. | TRBJ2-7 | TRBD2 | TRBV2 | CASSRDSGRPSEQYF | TGTGCCAGCAGTAGAGATAGCGGGAGGCCCAGCGAGCAGTACTTC
. | TRBJ2-3 | TRBD1 | TRBV9 | CASSGQGASDTQYF | TGTGCCAGCAGCGGACAGGGGGCTTCAGATACGCAGTATTTT
. | TRBJ1-1 | TRBD1 | TRBV10-3 | CAISEVPGGNGNTEAFF | TGTGCCATCAGTGAAGTTCCAGGGGGGAATGGGAACACTGAAGCTTTCTTT
. | TRBJ2-1 | TRBD2 | TRBV4-3 | CASSHGLAGGRNEQFF | TGCGCCAGCAGCCATGGACTAGCGGGAGGCCGGAATGAGCAGTTCTTC
. | TRBJ2-7 | . | TRBV14 | CASSLASWGFSYEQYF | TGTGCCAGCAGCCTGGCGAGTTGGGGCTTCTCCTACGAGCAGTACTTC
. | TRBJ1-2 | . | TRBV19 | CASSMAGYYGYTF | TGTGCCAGTAGTATGGCAGGCTACTATGGCTACACCTTC
. | TRBJ2-3 | . | TRBV7-9 | CASSLAGGTGGTDTQYF | TGTGCCAGCAGCTTAGCGGGTGGTACAGGAGGCACAGATACGCAGTATTTT
once | TRBJ1-1 | TRBD1 | TRBV7-6 | CASSAGQTNTEAFF | TGTGCCAGCAGCGCGGGACAGACGAACACTGAAGCTTTCTTT
. | TRBJ2-3 | TRBD1 | TRBV29-1 | CSVVTGGEGTDTQYF | TGCAGCGTCGTGACAGGGGGCGAAGGTACAGATACGCAGTATTTT
. | TRBJ1-5 | . | TRBV5-8 | CASSFRSNQPQHF | TGTGCCAGCAGCTTCAGATCCAATCAGCCCCAGCATTTT
. | TRBJ1-1 | . | TRBV4-1 | CASSQWAREKAFF | TGCGCCAGCAGCCAATGGGCCAGGGAAAAAGCTTTCTTT
once | TRBJ1-2 | . | TRBV14 | CASSQVVGGGYGYTF | TGTGCCAGCAGCCAAGTGGTCGGGGGAGGCTATGGCTACACCTTC
. | TRBJ2-1 | TRBD2 | TRBV28 | CASTPSGSRYNEQFF | TGTGCCAGCACCCCCAGCGGGAGCCGCTACAATGAGCAGTTCTTC
. | TRBJ2-3 | . | TRBV6-4 | CASSAGSLKADTQYF | TGTGCCAGCAGTGCAGGTAGTCTAAAGGCAGATACGCAGTATTTT
. | TRBJ2-7 | . | TRBV2 | CASGGLTPYEQYF | TGTGCCAGCGGGGGACTCACCCCCTACGAGCAGTACTTC
. | TRBJ2-7 | . | TRBV4-2 | CASSQGNDEQYF | TGTGCCAGCAGCCAGGGCAACGACGAGCAGTACTTC
. | TRBJ1-2 | . | TRBV6-1 | CASRDRSWHGYTF | TGTGCCAGCAGGGACAGATCCTGGCATGGCTACACCTTC
. | TRBJ2-3 | TRBD2 | TRBV4-1 | CASSLLGVSGMRTDTQYF | TGCGCCAGCAGCCTCCTGGGTGTCAGCGGGATGAGGACAGATACGCAGTATTTT
. | TRBJ1-4 | . | TRBV6-5 | CASRGLNEKLFF | TGTGCCAGCAGGGGGCTTAATGAAAAACTGTTTTTT
. | TRBJ2-2 | TRBD2 | TRBV28 | CASGNVLAGGPNTGELFF | TGTGCCAGCGGAAACGTACTAGCGGGAGGACCGAACACCGGGGAGCTGTTTTTT
. | TRBJ2-3 | . | TRBV12-5 | CASGQTDTQYF | TGTGCTAGTGGTCAAACAGATACGCAGTATTTT
. | TRBJ1-2 | TRBD1 | TRBV5-1 | CASTGTGMNYGYTF | TGCGCCAGCACCGGGACAGGGATGAACTATGGCTACACCTTC
. | TRBJ1-2 | TRBD1 | TRBV6-4 | CASGTGTGGDYTF | TGTGCCAGCGGTACCGGGACAGGGGGCGACTACACCTTC
. | TRBJ2-7 | TRBD1 | TRBV5-1 | CASSAAPGQGPSYEQYF | TGCGCCAGCAGCGCCGCTCCGGGACAGGGGCCCTCCTACGAGCAGTACTTC
. | TRBJ1-2 | TRBD1 | TRBV5-1 | CASSWPSGQGGNGYTF | TGCGCCAGCAGCTGGCCCTCGGGACAGGGTGGCAATGGCTACACCTTC
. | TRBJ2-7 | . | TRBV27 | CASSLGGRAPREQYF | TGTGCCAGCAGTTTAGGGGGCAGGGCCCCTCGCGAGCAGTACTTC
. | TRBJ1-5 | . | TRBV6-5 | CASRQQGKGNQPQHF | TGTGCCAGCAGACAACAGGGAAAGGGCAATCAGCCCCAGCATTTT
. | TRBJ2-1 | TRBD1 | TRBV5-1 | CASDMGQGPYNEQFF | TGCGCCAGCGATATGGGACAGGGGCCCTACAATGAGCAGTTCTTC
once | TRBJ1-2 | . | TRBV7-2 | CASSFSATAPRNGYTF | TGTGCCAGCAGCTTTTCTGCGACGGCCCCCAGGAATGGCTACACCTTC
once | TRBJ1-4 | . | TRBV6-5 | CASSSPSGGGEKLFF | TGTGCCAGCAGTTCCCCCTCGGGGGGAGGTGAAAAACTGTTTTTT
. | TRBJ1-2 | . | TRBV29-1 | CSVEGPGNTF | TGCAGCGTTGAGGGGCCAGGGAACACCTTC
. | TRBJ2-3 | . | TRBV9 | CASSVRGFDGYTDTQYF | TGTGCCAGCAGCGTCCGAGGATTTGACGGATACACAGATACGCAGTATTTT
. | TRBJ2-1 | . | TRBV5-6 | CASSPGGARQFF | TGTGCCAGCAGCCCCGGAGGGGCCAGGCAGTTCTTC
few | TRBJ2-2 | . | TRBV19 | CASSTADTGELFF | TGTGCCAGTAGTACCGCGGACACCGGGGAGCTGTTTTTT
. | TRBJ2-7 | . | TRBV29-1 | CSVDTGQATYEQYF | TGCAGCGTTGATACAGGACAAGCGACCTACGAGCAGTACTTC
. | TRBJ2-7 | . | TRBV28 | CASITREIPYEQYF | TGTGCCAGCATCACTCGCGAGATACCCTACGAGCAGTACTTC
few | TRBJ2-3 | TRBD2 | TRBV5-1 | CASSLEGGRHTDTQYF | TGCGCCAGCAGCTTGGAGGGCGGGAGGCACACAGATACGCAGTATTTT
. | TRBJ1-1 | TRBD1 | TRBV13 | CASSVQGVRTEAFF | TGTGCCAGCAGCGTCCAGGGGGTTAGGACTGAAGCTTTCTTT
once | TRBJ1-2 | TRBD1 | TRBV27 | CASSKRQGADYGYTF | TGTGCCAGCAGTAAGCGACAGGGGGCGGATTATGGCTACACCTTC